This T cell receptor (beta chain) was sequenced for a study of low-dose radiotherapy and immunotherapy resistance in tumors. Primers used for first-strand cDNA, a TRAV- and TRBV-specific set, covered both alpha and beta chains. TCRs underwent roughly 20 PCR cycles of amplification with a constant-region primer and V-primer adapter. Each CDR3 protein gets one entry after TCRdb re-called the reads with MiXCR. The sample yields about 6,400 distinct CDR3 sequences, approximately 64% seen once. Germline V gene data show CDR1 as SGHRS and CDR2 as YFSETQ. V dropped 3 bases and J dropped 5 bases, with 18 bases sitting between them. The CDR3 spans 15 residues. Administered to the donors were nivolumab, ipilimumab, aspirin, low-dose cyclophosphamide and low-dose radiotherapy.

The chain has TRBV5-1 and TRBJ2-7; D may correspond to TRBD1 or TRBD2 (5 bases each). The TCR sequence derives from a human donor with advanced metastatic prostate, ovarian, gallbladder or colorectal cancer (not recorded which). This table probably holds off-target reads from a library built for another chain. The DNA of the CDR3 is TGCGCCAGCAGCTCGGAGGCAGGGAGCAGGGACGAGCAGTACTTC. The encoded protein is CASSSEAGSRDEQYF.